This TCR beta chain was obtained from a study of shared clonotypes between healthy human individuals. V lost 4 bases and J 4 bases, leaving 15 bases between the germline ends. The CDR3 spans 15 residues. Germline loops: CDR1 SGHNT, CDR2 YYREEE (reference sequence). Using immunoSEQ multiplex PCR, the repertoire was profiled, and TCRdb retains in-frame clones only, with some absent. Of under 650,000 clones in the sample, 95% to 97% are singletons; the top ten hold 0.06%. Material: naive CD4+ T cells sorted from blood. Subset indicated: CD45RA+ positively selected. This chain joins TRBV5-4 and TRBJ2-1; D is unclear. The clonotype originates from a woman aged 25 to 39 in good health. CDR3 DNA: TGTGCCAGCAGCCACAATACAGCGAGATACAATGAGCAGTTCTTC. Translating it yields CASSHNTARYNEQFF.